The sequence of this TCR beta chain was determined in a study of T cell repertoires in cytomegalovirus infection. The wider study: Signatures in public TCR beta sequences pointed to both CMV infection and matching HLA type.

Study-level findings and limits: HLA-C-restricted CMV clonotypes gave the most frequent clonotype in two of eight donors. Cumulative public TCR beta family frequency identified CMV carriers with the relevant HLA.

MiXCR was run by TCRdb on the reads, yielding one entry per CDR3 protein. The sample carries fewer than 80,000 distinct CDR3 sequences, about 3.8% recorded once. Many counts were recorded for this clonotype. Its target is not known. This TCR came from a human donor in good health (CMV status not recorded). Some clones in this sample may be carry-over from other donors' samples. Sequenced input: PBMCs.

CDR3 in DNA: TGCGCCAGCAGCCAAGCGGTGGCGATGAACACTGAAGCTTTCTTT. Translating it yields CASSQAVAMNTEAFF. The chain recombines TRBV4-1 with TRBJ1-1; the D is unclear. Deletions cut 1 base from V and 0 bases from J, with 9 bases between. This CDR3 contains 15 residues. Germline CDR1 and CDR2: MGHRA and YSYEKL.